This T cell receptor (beta chain) appears in the sequencing data of a study of T cells after yellow fever vaccination. Researchers made TCR cDNA using 5'RACE template switching, and this step added a universal primer site and UMIs. Each CDR3 protein is one row after TCRdb ran MiXCR on the 5' RACE reads. The data hold hundreds of thousands of distinct CDR3 sequences, with about 12% observed a single time. As regards this clonotype: The antigen is undetermined.

V lost 5 bases and J lost 10, with 12 bases in between. Germline values: CDR1 SGHTA, CDR2 FQGNSA. The CDR3 length is 12 residues. Findings and caveats of the study: By day 5 rather than day 15, the secondary response had peaked, though it was weaker. Post-booster reappearance was seen for most primary-vaccination clones (roughly 96% CD4, around 89% CD8).

V gene TRBV7-2 combines with J gene TRBJ1-3; the D is unclear. The receptor was isolated from a man under 40 who received the YFV17D yellow fever vaccine. Specimen: PBMCs, collected on the day of the yellow fever booster vaccination. The CDR3 DNA reads as TGTGCCAGCAGCGCCGCGGGGAAAACCATATATTTT. Its protein product is CASSAAGKTIYF. Combining the CDR3 with reference TRBV7-2 and TRBJ1-3 gives the whole variable domain GAGVSQSPSNKVTEKGKDVELRCDPISGHTALYWYRQSLGQGLEFLIYFQGNSAPDKSGLPSDRFSAERTGGSVSTLTIQRTQQEDSAVYLCASSAAGKTIYFGEGSWLTVV.